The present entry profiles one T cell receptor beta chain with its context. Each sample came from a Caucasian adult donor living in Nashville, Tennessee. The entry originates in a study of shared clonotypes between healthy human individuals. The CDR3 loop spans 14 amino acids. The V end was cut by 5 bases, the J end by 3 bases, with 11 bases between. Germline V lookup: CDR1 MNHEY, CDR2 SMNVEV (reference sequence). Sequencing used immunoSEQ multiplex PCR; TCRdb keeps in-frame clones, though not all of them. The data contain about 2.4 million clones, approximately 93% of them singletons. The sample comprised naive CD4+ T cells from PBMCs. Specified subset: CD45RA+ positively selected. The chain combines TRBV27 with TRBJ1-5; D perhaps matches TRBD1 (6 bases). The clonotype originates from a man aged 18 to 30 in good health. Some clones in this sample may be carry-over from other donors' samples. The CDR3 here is CASSPRDTNQPQHF. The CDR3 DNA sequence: TGTGCCAGCAGTCCCCGGGACACCAATCAGCCCCAGCATTTT.